This TCR beta chain was obtained from a study of blood T cells in healthy people across ages. The donors, all healthy, were Caucasians living in Russia, aged roughly 6 to 95. Sample-barcoded 5' priming and a J-beta primer mix drove a second PCR of roughly 7 to 11 cycles. TCRdb re-derived calls from the 5' RACE reads in MiXCR, one entry per CDR3 protein. The sample includes fewer than 2,000,000 distinct CDR3 sequences, roughly two fifths of them seen just once. CDR3 length: 14 residues. Germline CDR1 is ENHRY and CDR2 is SYGVKD. V was trimmed by 6 bases and J by 4 bases, leaving 15 bases between them. General study points: Naive T cell percentage by flow cytometry tracked strongly with beta diversity. Per million T cells, the diversity of TCR beta decreased roughly linearly as age advanced. Lack of knowledge of donor CMV status possibly confounded expanded clonotype changes.

Regarding this clonotype: What it binds is not known.

This clonotype originated in a human donor in good health. Sequenced material: blood. This rearrangement joins TRBV10-3 to TRBJ1-1; D remains unclear. The CDR3 coding sequence is TGTGCCATCAGCCCAGACACTCAGAGCACTGAAGCTTTCTTT. Its translation is CAISPDTQSTEAFF.